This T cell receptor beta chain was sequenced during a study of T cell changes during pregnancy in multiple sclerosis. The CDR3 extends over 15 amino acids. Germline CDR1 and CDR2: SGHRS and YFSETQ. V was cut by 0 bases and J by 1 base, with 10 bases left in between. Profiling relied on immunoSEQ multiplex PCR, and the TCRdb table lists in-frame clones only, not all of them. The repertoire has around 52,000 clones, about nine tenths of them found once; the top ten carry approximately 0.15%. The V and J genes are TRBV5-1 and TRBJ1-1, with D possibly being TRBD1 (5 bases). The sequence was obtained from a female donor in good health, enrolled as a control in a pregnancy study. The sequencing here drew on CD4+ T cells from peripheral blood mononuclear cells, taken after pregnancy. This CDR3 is CASSLAGRGNTEAFF. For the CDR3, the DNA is TGCGCCAGCAGCTTGGCCGGGAGGGGGAACACTGAAGCTTTCTTT. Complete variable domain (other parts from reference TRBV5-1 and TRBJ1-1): KAGVTQTPRYLIKTRGQQVTLSCSPISGHRSVSWYQQTPGQGLQFLFEYFSETQRNKGNFPGRFSGRQFSNSRSEMNVSTLELGDSALYLCASSLAGRGNTEAFFGQGTRLTVV.